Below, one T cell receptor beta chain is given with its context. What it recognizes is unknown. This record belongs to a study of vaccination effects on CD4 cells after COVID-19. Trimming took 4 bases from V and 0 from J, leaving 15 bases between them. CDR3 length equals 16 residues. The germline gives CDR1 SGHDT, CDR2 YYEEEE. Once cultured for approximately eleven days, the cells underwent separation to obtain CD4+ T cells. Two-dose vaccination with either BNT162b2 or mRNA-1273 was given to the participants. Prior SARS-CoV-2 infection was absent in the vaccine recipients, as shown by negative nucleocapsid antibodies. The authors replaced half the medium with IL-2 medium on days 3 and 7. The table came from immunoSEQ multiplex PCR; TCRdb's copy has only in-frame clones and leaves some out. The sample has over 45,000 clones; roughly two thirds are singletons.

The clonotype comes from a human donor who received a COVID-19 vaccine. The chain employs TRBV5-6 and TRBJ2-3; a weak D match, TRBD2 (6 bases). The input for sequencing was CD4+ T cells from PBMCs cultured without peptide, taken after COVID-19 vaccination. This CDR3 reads CASSPRRRASTDTQYF. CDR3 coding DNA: TGTGCCAGCAGCCCCCGACGGAGGGCAAGCACAGATACGCAGTATTTT. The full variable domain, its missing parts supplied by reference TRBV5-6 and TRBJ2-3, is DAGVTQSPTHLIKTRGQQVTLRCSPKSGHDTVSWYQQALGQGPQFIFQYYEEEERQRGNFPDRFSGHQFPNYSSELNVNALLLGDSALYLCASSPRRRASTDTQYFGPGTRLTVL.